These 30 T cell receptor beta chains came from one sample sequenced in a study of blood T cell repertoires in COVID-19. TCRdb's copy holds only in-frame clones and misses some; the assay was immunoSEQ multiplex PCR. This table holds 75,000 to 90,000 clones, 86% found once. Sequencing input: peripheral blood. All receptors come from a man in his fifties with active COVID-19.

The chain combines TRBV19 with TRBJ2-2; 9 positions match TRBD1. Germline-derived CDR1 and CDR2 are LNHDA and SQIVND (reference sequence). The trim removed 5 bases at V and 5 bases at J, leaving 9 bases unmatched. The CDR3 totals 16 residues. The CDR3 DNA is TGTGCCAGTAGTGCCCTTACCGGGACAGGGACCGGGGAGCTGTTTTTT. Encoded protein: CASSALTGTGTGELFF. The entire variable domain, with the rest obtained from reference TRBV19 and TRBJ2-2, is as follows: DGGITQSPKYLFRKEGQNVTLSCEQNLNHDAMYWYRQDPGQGLRLIYYSQIVNDFQKGDIAEGYSVSREKKESFPLTVTSAQKNPTAFYLCASSALTGTGTGELFFGEGSRLTVL.

The chain recombines TRBV18 with TRBJ1-1; TRBD1 is a possible D gene (5 bases). This CDR3 has 14 amino acids. Trimming took 6 bases from V and 7 from J, leaving 18 bases between them. The germline V gene has CDR1 KGHSH and CDR2 LQKENI. The DNA of the CDR3 is TGTGCCAGCTCCTCTTGGGCCTCGCAGGGTGAAGCTTTCTTT. This sequence encodes CASSSWASQGEAFF.

The V gene is TRBV5-1, the J gene TRBJ1-6; D unclear. CDR1 SGHRS and CDR2 YFSETQ come from the germline V gene. The CDR3 contains 14 residues. Trimming removed 0 bases at V and 7 bases at J, with 8 bases between. In DNA, the CDR3 is TGCGCCAGCAGCTTGGGAGGTGGAAATTCACCCCTCCACTTT. Translating it yields CASSLGGGNSPLHF.

The genes are TRBV5-6 and TRBJ1-1; no firm D call. V lost 3 bases, J lost 1 base, and 4 bases lay in between. There are 12 residues in the CDR3. Germline loops: CDR1 SGHDT, CDR2 YYEEEE. Here the CDR3 reads CASSYGNTEAFF. In DNA form, the CDR3 reads TGTGCCAGCAGCTACGGGAACACTGAAGCTTTCTTT.

J is TRBJ2-1 and V is TRBV23-1; D not certain. TRBV23-1 is known as an ORF, though its function is uncertain. Trimming cost V 4 bases and J 2 bases, with 15 bases left between them. There are 16 residues in the CDR3. The CDR3 nucleotides are TGCGCCAGCAGTCCCACCCCGAGCGAAACCTACAATGAGCAGTTCTTC. Protein sequence: CASSPTPSETYNEQFF.

The chain links TRBV15 to TRBJ2-3, with TRBD1 matching 9 bases. Germline CDR1 reads LNHNV; CDR2 reads YYDKDF (reference sequence). V dropped 3 bases and J dropped 2; count of bases not matched to a gene: 3. CDR3 length: 15 amino acids. The CDR3 region is CATSRGTGSTDTQYF. The CDR3 DNA follows: TGTGCCACCAGCAGGGGGACAGGGTCCACAGATACGCAGTATTTT.

The chain is built from TRBV15 and TRBJ1-2, with TRBD1 as a possible D gene (5 bases). Germline V lookup: CDR1 LNHNV, CDR2 YYDKDF (reference sequence). CDR3 size: 14 residues. Trimming removed 0 bases from V and 8 bases from J, with 13 bases in between. CDR3 DNA sequence: TGTGCCACCAGCAGAGAAGTCGGGGGACGGGGCTACACCTTC. Encoded protein: CATSREVGGRGYTF.

V gene TRBV27 combines with J gene TRBJ2-1; D may be TRBD2 (5 bases). V was trimmed by 0 bases and J by 8 bases, leaving 8 bases between them. Germline loops: CDR1 MNHEY, CDR2 SMNVEV (reference sequence). The CDR3 consists of 13 residues. CDR3 nucleotide sequence: TGTGCCAGCAGTTTATCGGTGGGAGATGAGCAGTTCTTC. It codes for CASSLSVGDEQFF.

The J gene is TRBJ2-1, the V gene TRBV5-6; TRBD2 matches 8 bases. CDR3 size: 14 residues. V lost 2 bases and J lost 8; bases outside the gene matches: 6. Germline CDR1 SGHDT, CDR2 YYEEEE. DNA for the CDR3: TGTGCCAGCAGCTTCACGGGAGGGGAGGATGAGCAGTTCTTC. This gives the protein CASSFTGGEDEQFF.

The chain joins TRBV7-3 to TRBJ2-1, with 11 bases aligning to TRBD2. CDR1 SGHTA and CDR2 FQGTGA come from the germline V gene. There are 16 residues in the CDR3. The ends lost 5 bases at V and 7 bases at J; junction bases unmatched: 10. The DNA for the CDR3 is TGTGCCAGCAGCCCAAAGACTAGCGGGACAAGTAATGAGCAGTTCTTC. This translates into CASSPKTSGTSNEQFF.

The DNA for the CDR3 is TGTGCCAGCAGCAACGGAGCGGGGGTTTTAAGGTACGAGCAGTACTTC. Translation gives CASSNGAGVLRYEQYF. The V call is TRBV5-4, the J call TRBJ2-7, with 8 bases matching TRBD2. This CDR3 has 16 amino acids. Trimming removed 4 bases from V and 4 bases from J; junction bases left unmatched: 13. Germline CDR1 SGHNT, CDR2 YYREEE (reference sequence).

This chain joins TRBV24-1 and TRBJ1-2; no reliable D call. The CDR3 is 14 amino acids. Trimming took off 5 bases at V and 0 bases at J, with 9 bases between the two ends. CDR1 is KGHDR and CDR2 is SFDVKD in the germline V gene. CDR3 DNA: TGTGCCACCAGTGGAAGTCTAGCTAACTATGGCTACACCTTC. It translates to CATSGSLANYGYTF.

V and J are TRBV27 and TRBJ1-1; D may be TRBD1 (5 bases). CDR3 length: 14 amino acids. CDR1 MNHEY and CDR2 SMNVEV come from the germline V gene (reference sequence). V was trimmed by 7 bases and J by 1 base, leaving 13 bases between them. CDR3: CASTREGRNTEAFF. The CDR3 DNA reads TGTGCCAGCACTAGGGAGGGGCGGAACACTGAAGCTTTCTTT.

V and J are TRBV7-2 and TRBJ2-1; 9 bases align to TRBD1. CDR1 is SGHTA, CDR2 FQGNSA, per germline. V shed 4 bases and J 8 bases; nucleotides not matched to a gene: 6. This CDR3 is 14 amino acids long. This CDR3 reads CASSSLQGAHEQFF. CDR3 nucleotide sequence: TGTGCCAGCAGCTCGTTACAGGGGGCGCATGAGCAGTTCTTC.

A few counts support this clone. The rearrangement links TRBV6-5 to TRBJ1-2, with 10 nucleotides matching TRBD1. Germline values: CDR1 MNHEY, CDR2 SVGAGI. This CDR3 spans 15 amino acids. After removal of 6 bases from V and 5 bases from J, the junction contained 9 bases not matched to a gene. CDR3 sequence (DNA): TGTGCCAGCAGCCTGGGGACAGGGGATAGTTATGGCTACACCTTC. The encoded protein is CASSLGTGDSYGYTF.

This chain uses TRBV4-1 with TRBJ1-2; TRBD1 agrees at 9 bases. The CDR3 is 17 residues long. Per the germline V gene, CDR1 is MGHRA and CDR2 is YSYEKL. The V and J ends lost 2 bases and 7 bases, in that order; junction bases with no gene match: 14. In DNA form, the CDR3 reads TGCGCCAGCAGCCAACAAGTGAGGGACAACAGGGGGCTTGGCTACACCTTC. This gives the protein CASSQQVRDNRGLGYTF.

The rearrangement links TRBV7-9 to TRBJ2-3, with D possibly TRBD1 on 5 matching bases. The CDR3 has 15 amino acids. Germline V lookup: CDR1 SEHNR, CDR2 FQNEAQ (reference sequence). V was pared by 4 bases and J by 3 bases, with 14 bases between. The chain's CDR3 is CASSSPMTVTDTQYF. CDR3 nucleotides: TGTGCCAGCAGCTCCCCCATGACAGTAACAGATACGCAGTATTTT.

J is TRBJ2-7 and V is TRBV27, with TRBD2 matching 10 bases. The germline V gene has CDR1 MNHEY and CDR2 SMNVEV (reference sequence). The CDR3 is 15 amino acids. V was pared by 5 bases and J by 0 bases, with 4 bases of the junction left unmatched. The CDR3 protein is CASSALAGGSYEQYF. The CDR3, as DNA: TGTGCCAGCAGTGCCTTAGCGGGAGGCTCCTACGAGCAGTACTTC.

The V gene is TRBV27, the J gene TRBJ2-3; TRBD1 agrees at 9 bases. In germline, CDR1 is MNHEY, CDR2 SMNVEV (reference sequence). The CDR3 runs to 15 residues. V lost 3 bases and J lost 5; bases outside the gene matches: 6. The CDR3 spells CASSFTGQGRDTQYF. In nucleotides, the CDR3 is TGTGCCAGCAGTTTCACCGGACAGGGGCGAGATACGCAGTATTTT.

The chain couples TRBV28 to TRBJ2-7, with D possibly being TRBD1 (6 bases). The V gene lost 4 bases and the J gene lost 0 bases, with 13 bases spanning the gap. The germline gives CDR1 MDHEN, CDR2 SYDVKM. This CDR3 contains 15 residues. CDR3 DNA: TGTGCCAGCAGTTCCCCCGGGACAACCTCCTACGAGCAGTACTTC. Translated, it gives CASSSPGTTSYEQYF.

This clone turned up a few times. The chain has TRBV7-9 and TRBJ2-7; TRBD2 matches 7 bases. V was clipped by 3 bases and J by 1 base; unmatched bases: 3. This CDR3 contains 14 residues. Germline lookup yields CDR1 SEHNR and CDR2 FQNEAQ (reference sequence). The CDR3 loop is CASSFGRESYEQYF. The DNA of the CDR3 is TGTGCCAGCAGCTTCGGGCGGGAGTCCTACGAGCAGTACTTC. The full variable domain, in which reference TRBV7-9 and TRBJ2-7 provide the parts outside the CDR3, is DTGVSQNPRHKITKRGQNVTFRCDPISEHNRLYWYRQTLGQGPEFLTYFQNEAQLEKSRLLSDRFSAERPKGSFSTLEIQRTEQGDSAMYLCASSFGRESYEQYFGPGTRLTVT.

This clone has more than one count but fewer than ten. The CDR3 spells CASSFSHPTTDTQYF. Here the CDR3 DNA reads TGTGCCAGCAGTTTTTCGCACCCCACAACAGATACGCAGTATTTT. The gene calls are TRBV27 and TRBJ2-3; D is unclear. V lost 3 bases to trimming and J lost 3 bases, with 13 bases between them. CDR1 and CDR2 (germline): MNHEY, SMNVEV (reference sequence). The CDR3 runs 15 residues.

This clone was picked up a small number of times. The V and J genes are TRBV4-3 and TRBJ1-5; TRBD1 matches at 9 bases. Trimming took 3 bases from V and 7 from J; bases not matched to a gene: 7. Germline CDR1 LGHNA, CDR2 YSLEER. The CDR3 loop spans 15 amino acids. The CDR3 sequence: CASSHGTGNGQPQHF. As DNA, the CDR3 is TGCGCCAGCAGCCATGGGACAGGGAACGGACAGCCCCAGCATTTT.

V gene TRBV19 combines with J gene TRBJ2-7; 12 bases fit TRBD2. This CDR3 is 15 amino acids long. CDR1 and CDR2 from the germline V gene are LNHDA and SQIVND (reference sequence). V trimming: 2 bases; J trimming: 2 bases; junction bases outside the gene matches: 1. The CDR3 is CASSITSGRPYEQYF. The CDR3, as DNA: TGTGCCAGTAGTATAACTAGCGGGAGGCCCTACGAGCAGTACTTC.

The chain combines TRBV7-2 with TRBJ1-3, with 8 nucleotides matching TRBD1. With V trimmed by 3 bases and J by 1 base, 8 bases remained unmatched. The CDR3 runs 17 residues. Germline V gene data show CDR1 as SGHTA and CDR2 as FQGNSA. The CDR3 loop reads CASSLTRGLGSGNTIYF. CDR3 nucleotide sequence: TGTGCCAGCAGCTTGACCAGGGGGCTAGGGTCTGGAAACACCATATATTTT.

This clone was counted a single time. The gene calls are TRBV24-1 and TRBJ2-1; 12 nucleotides line up with TRBD2. V trimming: 10 bases; J trimming: 0 bases; junction bases outside the gene matches: 6. The germline V gene has CDR1 KGHDR and CDR2 SFDVKD. This CDR3 comprises 16 residues. The CDR3 loop reads CATGLAGSSSYNEQFF. As DNA, the CDR3 is TGTGCCACGGGACTAGCGGGTTCGAGCTCCTACAATGAGCAGTTCTTC.

The chain has TRBV27 and TRBJ1-2, with D maybe TRBD1 (5 bases). The V gene's germline CDR1 is MNHEY and CDR2 SMNVEV (reference sequence). The CDR3 contains 15 residues. V was shortened by 5 bases and J by 6 bases, with 19 bases between the two germline ends. CDR3 DNA: TGTGCCAGCAGTCCCACACAGGTTGGAAAGGATGGCTACACCTTC. Protein product: CASSPTQVGKDGYTF.

The rearrangement joins TRBV15 to TRBJ2-3, with 7 bases aligning to TRBD2. Looked up from germline, CDR1 is LNHNV and CDR2 is YYDKDF (reference sequence). The junction had 7 bases not matched to a gene; V was cut back by 1 base and J by 0 bases. CDR3 length: 17 residues. For the CDR3, the DNA is TGTGCCACCAGCAGAGGGGGCGGGGGTACCAGCACAGATACGCAGTATTTT. The encoded protein is CATSRGGGGTSTDTQYF.

The count of this clone is one. V and J are TRBV7-8 and TRBJ2-2; 9 nucleotides match TRBD2. The J segment lost 7 bases and the V segment lost 5 bases, leaving 5 bases of the junction unmatched. This CDR3 is 14 amino acids long. The germline gives CDR1 SGHVS, CDR2 FQNEAQ. For the CDR3, the DNA is TGTGCCAGCAGCGCGGGACTAGCTGGCGGGGAGCTGTTTTTT. It specifies CASSAGLAGGELFF. Full variable domain (rest looked up from reference TRBV7-8 and TRBJ2-2): GAGVSQSPRYKVAKRGQDVALRCDPISGHVSLFWYQQALGQGPEFLTYFQNEAQLDKSGLPSDRFFAERPEGSVSTLKIQRTQQEDSAVYLCASSAGLAGGELFFGEGSRLTVL.

V usage is TRBV6-2 or TRBV6-3 and J usage is TRBJ2-5; D is undetermined. The CDR3 is 14 residues long. The germline V and J ends were trimmed by 0 bases and 5 bases, with 10 bases remaining between them. Germline V gives CDR1 MNHEY, CDR2 SVGEGT. CDR3 nucleotide sequence: TGTGCCAGCAGTTACTCGGGCTTTTCGGAGACCCAGTACTTC. Translating it yields CASSYSGFSETQYF.